This TCR beta chain originates from a study of human T cells and chemical hapten exposure. Germline V gene lookup returns CDR1 PRHDT and CDR2 FYEKMQ (reference sequence). This CDR3 is built from 13 residues. The V gene lost 5 bases and the J gene lost 8 bases, with 14 bases spanning the gap. Overall study results and limits: PT1 expanded TCR counts correlated positively with patch test score.

This clonotype has a count of ten or more. What it binds is not known. Stated time point: patch test 1, 2 weeks after DPC sensitization. Treatment in this sample: therapeutic diphenylcyclopropenone sensitization with weekly scalp DPC. MiXCR was run by TCRdb on the RACE reads, yielding one entry per CDR3 protein. The sample carries tens of thousands of distinct CDR3 sequences, 7.5% to 10% recorded once. The chain couples TRBV13 to TRBJ2-3; possibly TRBD2 for D (5 bases). The source material was whole blood, sampled in connection with sensitization to the hapten diphenylcyclopropenone (DPC). This receptor was identified in a woman aged 40 to 50 with alopecia areata. Some clones in this sample may be carry-over from other donors' samples. CDR3 in amino acids: CASSARLAGTQYF. CDR3 DNA: TGTGCCAGCAGCGCCAGACTGGCGGGTACGCAGTATTTT.